This T cell receptor beta chain was sequenced in a study of response to subunit inactivated influenza vaccine. General observations from the study: Authors proposed each seasonal influenza vaccination draws in few new T cells.

MiXCR, applied by TCRdb to the RT-PCR reads, yields one record per CDR3 protein. The data contain about 780,000 distinct CDR3 sequences, around 18% of them seen just once; the ten biggest clones take up 11%. The CDR3 is made up of 15 amino acids. Germline assignment: CDR1 MNHNS and CDR2 SASEGT. Trimming shortened V by 6 bases and J by 10 bases, and 19 bases separated the two germline ends. This clonotype was seen more than once but under ten times. Antigen specificity is unknown. This chain connects TRBV6-1 to TRBJ1-6; a weak D match, TRBD1 (5 bases). The sequence came from a man aged 45 to 65 who received an inactivated influenza vaccine. The starting material was PBMCs from blood, obtained roughly 5 days after vaccination. The CDR3 protein is CASSPTGGERSPLHF. The CDR3 nucleotides read TGTGCCAGCAGCCCCACCGGAGGGGAACGATCACCCCTCCACTTT.